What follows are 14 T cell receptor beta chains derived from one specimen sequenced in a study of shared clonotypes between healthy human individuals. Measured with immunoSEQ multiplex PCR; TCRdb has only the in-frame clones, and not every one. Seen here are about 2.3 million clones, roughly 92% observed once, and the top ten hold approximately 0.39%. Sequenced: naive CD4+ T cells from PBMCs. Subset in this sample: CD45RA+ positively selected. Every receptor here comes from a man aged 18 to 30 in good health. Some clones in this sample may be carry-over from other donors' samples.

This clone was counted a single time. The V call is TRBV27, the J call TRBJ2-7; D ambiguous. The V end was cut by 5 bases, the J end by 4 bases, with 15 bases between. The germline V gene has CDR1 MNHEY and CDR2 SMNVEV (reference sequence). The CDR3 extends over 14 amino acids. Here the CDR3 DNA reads TGTGCCAGCAGTCCCGGTGTCCCTGTTTACGAGCAGTACTTC. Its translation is CASSPGVPVYEQYF.

CDR3 sequence (DNA): TGTGCCAGCAGTTTTTGGGGACTAGCGGATAACAATGAGCAGTTCTTC. It translates to CASSFWGLADNNEQFF. This rearrangement joins TRBV28 to TRBJ2-1; 11 bases are a match to TRBD2. The CDR3 totals 16 residues. Germline V gives CDR1 MDHEN, CDR2 SYDVKM. With 3 bases clipped from V and 5 bases from J, the junction kept 6 bases outside the gene matches.

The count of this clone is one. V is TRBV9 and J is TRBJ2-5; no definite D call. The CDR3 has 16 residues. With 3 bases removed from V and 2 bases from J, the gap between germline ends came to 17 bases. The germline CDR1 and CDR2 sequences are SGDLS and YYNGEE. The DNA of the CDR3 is TGTGCCAGCAGCGCCCGCCCCACAGCGACGCAAGAGACCCAGTACTTC. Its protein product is CASSARPTATQETQYF. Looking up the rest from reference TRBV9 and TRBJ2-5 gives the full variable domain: DSGVTQTPKHLITATGQRVTLRCSPRSGDLSVYWYQQSLDQGLQFLIQYYNGEERAKGNILERFSAQQFPDLHSELNLSSLELGDSALYFCASSARPTATQETQYFGPGTRLLVL.

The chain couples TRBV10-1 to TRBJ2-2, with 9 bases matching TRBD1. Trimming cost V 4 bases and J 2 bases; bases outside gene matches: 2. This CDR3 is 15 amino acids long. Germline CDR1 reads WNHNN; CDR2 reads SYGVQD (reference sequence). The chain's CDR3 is CASSGTGANTGELFF. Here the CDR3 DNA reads TGCGCCAGCAGTGGGACAGGGGCCAACACCGGGGAGCTGTTTTTT.

The CDR3 reads CASGLGGTPSTDTQYF. The CDR3 nucleotides are TGTGCTAGTGGTTTGGGGGGGACACCGAGCACAGATACGCAGTATTTT. The V and J genes are TRBV12-5 and TRBJ2-3, with D possibly being TRBD1 (6 bases). The CDR3 covers 16 residues. In germline, CDR1 is LGHNT, CDR2 FRNRAP. V lost 1 base and J lost 0, with 11 bases in between.

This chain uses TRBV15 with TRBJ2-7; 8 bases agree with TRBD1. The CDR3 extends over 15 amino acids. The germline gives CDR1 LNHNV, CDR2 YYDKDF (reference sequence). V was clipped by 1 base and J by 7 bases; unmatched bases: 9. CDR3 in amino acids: CATSRGKDREGEQYF. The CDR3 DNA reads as TGTGCCACCAGCAGAGGAAAGGACAGGGAAGGGGAGCAGTACTTC.

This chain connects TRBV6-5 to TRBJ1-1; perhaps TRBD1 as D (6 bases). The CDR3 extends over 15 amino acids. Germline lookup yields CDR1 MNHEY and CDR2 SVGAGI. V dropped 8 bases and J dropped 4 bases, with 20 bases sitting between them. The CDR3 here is CASSPTGGTFTEAFF. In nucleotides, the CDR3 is TGTGCCAGCTCCCCGACAGGCGGAACATTCACTGAAGCTTTCTTT.

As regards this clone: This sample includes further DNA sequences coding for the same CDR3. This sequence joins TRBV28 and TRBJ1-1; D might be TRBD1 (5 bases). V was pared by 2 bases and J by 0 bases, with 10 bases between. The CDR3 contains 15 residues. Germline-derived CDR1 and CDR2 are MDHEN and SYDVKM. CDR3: CASSLGGTMNTEAFF. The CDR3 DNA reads TGTGCCAGCAGTTTAGGGGGAACCATGAACACTGAAGCTTTCTTT. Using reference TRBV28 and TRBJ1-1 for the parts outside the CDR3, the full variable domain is DVKVTQSSRYLVKRTGEKVFLECVQDMDHENMFWYRQDPGLGLRLIYFSYDVKMKEKGDIPEGYSVSREKKERFSLILESASTNQTSMYLCASSLGGTMNTEAFFGQGTRLTVV.

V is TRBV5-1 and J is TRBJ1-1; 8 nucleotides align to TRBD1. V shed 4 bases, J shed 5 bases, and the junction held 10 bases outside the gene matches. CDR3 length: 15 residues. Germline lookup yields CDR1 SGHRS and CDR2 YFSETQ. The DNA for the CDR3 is TGCGCCAGCAGCCCCGGACAGGGCGTTGATACTGAAGCTTTCTTT. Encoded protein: CASSPGQGVDTEAFF.

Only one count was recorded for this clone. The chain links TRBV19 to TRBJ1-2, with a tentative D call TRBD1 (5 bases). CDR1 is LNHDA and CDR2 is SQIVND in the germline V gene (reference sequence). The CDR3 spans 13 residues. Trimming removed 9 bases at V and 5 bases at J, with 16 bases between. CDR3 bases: TGTGCCAGCCTCACCGGGACGGATTATGGCTACACCTTC. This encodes CASLTGTDYGYTF.

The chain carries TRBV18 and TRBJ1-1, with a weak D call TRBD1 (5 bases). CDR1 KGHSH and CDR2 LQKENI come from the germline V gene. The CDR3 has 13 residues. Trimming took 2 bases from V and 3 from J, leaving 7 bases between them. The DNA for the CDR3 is TGTGCCAGCTCACCAGGGGCGTACACTGAAGCTTTCTTT. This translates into CASSPGAYTEAFF.

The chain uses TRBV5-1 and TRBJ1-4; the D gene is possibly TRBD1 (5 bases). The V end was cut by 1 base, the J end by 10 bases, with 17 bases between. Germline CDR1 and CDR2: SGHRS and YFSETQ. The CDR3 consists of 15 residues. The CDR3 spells CASSLWGSREGKLFF. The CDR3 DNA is TGCGCCAGCAGCTTGTGGGGCTCGCGGGAAGGAAAACTGTTTTTT.

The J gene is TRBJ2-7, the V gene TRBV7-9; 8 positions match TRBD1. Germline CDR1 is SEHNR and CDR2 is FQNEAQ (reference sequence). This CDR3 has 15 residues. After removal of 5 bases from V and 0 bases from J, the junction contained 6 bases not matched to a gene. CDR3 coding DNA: TGTGCCAGCAGCCCGGGACAGGCCTTCTCCTACGAGCAGTACTTC. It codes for CASSPGQAFSYEQYF. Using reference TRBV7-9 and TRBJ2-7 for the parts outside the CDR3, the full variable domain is DTGVSQNPRHKITKRGQNVTFRCDPISEHNRLYWYRQTLGQGPEFLTYFQNEAQLEKSRLLSDRFSAERPKGSFSTLEIQRTEQGDSAMYLCASSPGQAFSYEQYFGPGTRLTVT.

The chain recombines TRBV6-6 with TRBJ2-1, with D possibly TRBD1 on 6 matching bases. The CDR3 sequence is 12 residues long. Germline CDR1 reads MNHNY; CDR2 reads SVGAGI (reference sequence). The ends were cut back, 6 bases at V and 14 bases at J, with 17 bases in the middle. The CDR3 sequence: CASRPTGSEEFF. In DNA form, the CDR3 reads TGTGCCAGCAGACCAACAGGGTCGGAGGAGTTCTTC.